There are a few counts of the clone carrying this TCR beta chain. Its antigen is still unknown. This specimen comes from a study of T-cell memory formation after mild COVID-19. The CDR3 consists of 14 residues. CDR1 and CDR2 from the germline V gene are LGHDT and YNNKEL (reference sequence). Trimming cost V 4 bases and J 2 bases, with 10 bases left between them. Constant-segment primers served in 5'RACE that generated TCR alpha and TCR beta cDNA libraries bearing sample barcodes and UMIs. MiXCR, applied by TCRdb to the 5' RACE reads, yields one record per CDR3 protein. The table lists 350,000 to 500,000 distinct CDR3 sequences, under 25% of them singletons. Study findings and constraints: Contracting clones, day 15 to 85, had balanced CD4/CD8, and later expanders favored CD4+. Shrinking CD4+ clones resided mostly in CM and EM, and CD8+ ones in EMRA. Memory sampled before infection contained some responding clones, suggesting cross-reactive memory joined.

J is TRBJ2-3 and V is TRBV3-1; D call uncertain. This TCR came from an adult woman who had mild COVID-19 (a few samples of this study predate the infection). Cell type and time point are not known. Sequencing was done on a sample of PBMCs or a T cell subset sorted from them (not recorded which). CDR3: CASSPYKNTDTQYF. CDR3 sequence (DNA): TGTGCCAGCAGCCCGTACAAAAACACAGATACGCAGTATTTT.